The 32 T cell receptor beta chains below were found in one sample sequenced in a study of post-analysis software for immune sequencing data. Study outcomes and limitations: Patients used about 5 TRBV segments, including TRBV5-6, TRBV5-1 and TRBV20-1, more often than controls.

For these TCRs, the target antigens are not known. Unique molecular identifiers tagged the TCR beta cDNA libraries. One entry per CDR3 protein, called by TCRdb with MiXCR from the PCR reads. Of more than 500,000 distinct CDR3 sequences listed, roughly 34% are singletons. Sequenced: blood. The origin of the receptors is a girl younger than 18 with multiple sclerosis.

The chain combines TRBV12-3 or TRBV12-4 with TRBJ2-6; the D gene is possibly TRBD1 (5 bases). With 4 bases removed from V and 4 bases from J, the gap between germline ends came to 8 bases. The length of the CDR3 is 14 residues. This CDR3 is CASSWTSGANVLTF. CDR3 sequence (DNA): TGTGCCAGCAGTTGGACATCCGGGGCCAACGTCCTGACTTTC.

A remark on this clonotype: Germline is not matched at one junction end, which may reflect a read error. The chain joins TRBV4-1 to TRBJ2-3, with 8 bases matching TRBD2. Looked up from germline, CDR1 is MGHRA and CDR2 is YSYEKL. This CDR3 has 15 residues. CDR3 bases: TGCGCCAGCAACCAAGGGCGGGGGGATCTTTATACGCAGTATTTT. It codes for CASNQGRGDLYTQYF.

This clonotype was found a few times. CDR3 loop: CASSSPQAGRGETQYF. CDR3 bases: TGTGCCAGCAGTTCACCCCAAGCGGGGCGGGGAGAGACCCAGTACTTC. V is TRBV27 and J is TRBJ2-5, with TRBD2 matching over 7 bases. V shed 4 bases, J shed 4 bases, and the junction held 12 bases outside the gene matches. CDR1 is MNHEY, CDR2 SMNVEV, per germline (reference sequence). The CDR3 spans 16 residues.

This chain uses TRBV11-2 with TRBJ2-1; 7 bases align to TRBD2. CDR1 and CDR2 (germline): SGHAT, FQNNGV. The V segment lost 6 bases and the J segment 6 bases; nucleotides outside the gene matches: 8. This CDR3 is 14 amino acids long. The CDR3 loop is CASRVSGGGNEQFF. The CDR3 DNA sequence: TGTGCCAGCAGAGTGTCGGGGGGTGGCAATGAGCAGTTCTTC.

The chain employs TRBV9 and TRBJ1-1; D gene ambiguous. CDR1 and CDR2 (germline): SGDLS, YYNGEE. Trimming left V 1 base short and J 5 bases short, with 12 bases between. The CDR3 has 14 residues. CDR3: CASSVSVTGTEAFF. As DNA, the CDR3 is TGTGCCAGCAGCGTAAGCGTTACTGGAACTGAAGCTTTCTTT.

This clonotype was observed a handful of times. The rearrangement joins TRBV20-1 to TRBJ2-1, with D perhaps TRBD2 (6 bases). The CDR3 sequence is 11 residues long. The ends were cut back, 4 bases at V and 12 bases at J, with 13 bases in the middle. Germline V gene sequence: CDR1 DFQATT, CDR2 SNEGSKA (reference sequence). CDR3 DNA sequence: TGCAGTGCTACATTCATGGAGGGGCAGTTCTTC. It translates to CSATFMEGQFF.

Only a few counts were recorded for this clonotype. The genes are TRBV9 and TRBJ2-1; 8 nucleotides line up with TRBD2. Trimming removed 4 bases from V and 7 bases from J; junction bases left unmatched: 7. CDR1 is SGDLS, CDR2 YYNGEE, per germline. The CDR3 consists of 14 residues. CDR3 region: CASSPGGGRNEQFF. The CDR3 DNA reads as TGTGCCAGCAGCCCGGGGGGGGGCCGGAATGAGCAGTTCTTC.

The gene calls are TRBV2 and TRBJ1-5; D is possibly TRBD1 (5 bases). CDR1 is SNHLY and CDR2 is FYNNEI in the germline V gene. Trimming removed 0 bases from V and 1 base from J, with 7 bases in between. The CDR3 contains 15 residues. The CDR3 DNA is TGTGCCAGCAGTGAAGCGAACAGGAGCAATCAGCCCCAGCATTTT. Encoded protein: CASSEANRSNQPQHF.

The chain uses TRBV5-1 and TRBJ2-1; unclear D gene. The CDR3 extends over 15 amino acids. V was shortened by 4 bases and J by 6 bases, with 17 bases between the two germline ends. Per the germline V gene, CDR1 is SGHRS and CDR2 is YFSETQ. CDR3 sequence (DNA): TGCGCCAGCAGCCCGGATAGCAACCTGCCCAATGAGCAGTTCTTC. It codes for CASSPDSNLPNEQFF.

This clonotype was seen a handful of times. The chain joins TRBV28 to TRBJ2-7; D is unresolved. The CDR3 consists of 14 residues. CDR1 MDHEN and CDR2 SYDVKM come from the germline V gene. Trimming took off 2 bases at V and 3 bases at J, with 11 bases between the two ends. CDR3 nucleotide sequence: TGTGCCAGCAGTTTACTGCACCGCTACTACGAGCAGTACGTC. Protein sequence: CASSLLHRYYEQYV.

The chain has TRBV6-6 and TRBJ2-1; D not certain. The CDR3 totals 16 residues. Germline values: CDR1 MNHNY, CDR2 SVGAGI (reference sequence). V was cut by 2 bases and J by 0 bases, with 11 bases left in between. CDR3: CASSYGQSGSYNEQFF. The CDR3 nucleotides are TGTGCCAGCAGTTACGGGCAATCGGGCTCCTACAATGAGCAGTTCTTC.

This clonotype turned up a few times. The V call is TRBV24-1, the J call TRBJ2-1; D might be TRBD2 (6 bases). The CDR3 sequence is 13 residues long. Trimming cost V 4 bases and J 8 bases, with 11 bases left between them. Germline CDR1 is KGHDR and CDR2 is SFDVKD. The CDR3 region has the DNA TGTGCCACCAGTGAGCGGGGATGGGATGAGCAGTTCTTC. Amino acids: CATSERGWDEQFF.

This clonotype has only a few counts. The rearrangement uses TRBV20-1 and TRBJ2-5; D is possibly TRBD1 (6 bases). Germline lookup yields CDR1 DFQATT and CDR2 SNEGSKA (reference sequence). The CDR3 runs 17 residues. Between the trimmed V and J ends, which lost 0 bases and 5 bases, there was a span of 22 bases. The CDR3 loop reads CSARDTWTDLDRETQYF. DNA for the CDR3: TGCAGTGCTAGAGATACTTGGACAGACTTAGATAGGGAGACCCAGTACTTC.

This clonotype was detected a few times. CDR3 nucleotides: TGCAGTGCTAGAGAGGACCCAGTTCACGCTAGGCAGTATTTT. This codes for CSAREDPVHARQYF. This chain joins TRBV20-1 and TRBJ2-3; no clear D. The CDR3 runs to 14 residues. V lost 0 bases and J lost 11, with 18 bases in between. Germline loops: CDR1 DFQATT, CDR2 SNEGSKA (reference sequence).

The sample holds many counts of this clonotype. The chain is built from TRBV29-1 and TRBJ2-1, with 9 bases fitting TRBD2. Germline V lookup: CDR1 SQVTM, CDR2 ANQGSEA. This CDR3 is built from 16 residues. Trimming cost V 3 bases and J 7 bases; bases outside gene matches: 13. The CDR3 protein is CSVEDPLAGYGNEQFF. Here the CDR3 DNA reads TGCAGCGTTGAGGACCCCCTAGCGGGGTATGGGAATGAGCAGTTCTTC.

The chain joins TRBV29-1 to TRBJ2-2; D is perhaps TRBD1 (6 bases). Trimming removed 2 bases at V and 3 bases at J, with 16 bases between. Germline-derived CDR1 and CDR2 are SQVTM and ANQGSEA. This CDR3 contains 16 residues. CDR3 in amino acids: CSVESGQRFHTGELFF. The CDR3 DNA is TGCAGCGTTGAATCCGGACAGCGATTTCACACCGGGGAGCTGTTTTTT.

Of note for this clonotype: One junction end disagrees with the germline gene, perhaps due to a read error. The rearrangement links TRBV3-1 to TRBJ1-2; D is undetermined. Germline loops: CDR1 LGHDT, CDR2 YNNKEL (reference sequence). The CDR3 runs 12 residues. CDR3 nucleotide sequence: TGCGCCAGCAGCCAAGACATGGGTGGCTACACCTTC. Amino acid sequence: CASSQDMGGYTF.

V gene TRBV3-1 combines with J gene TRBJ1-5, with 7 bases identical to TRBD1. V trimming: 1 base; J trimming: 0 bases; junction bases outside the gene matches: 6. The CDR3 has 17 amino acids. Germline-derived CDR1 and CDR2 are LGHDT and YNNKEL (reference sequence). CDR3 coding DNA: TGTGCCAGCAGCCAAGGCGCCGGGACAGTTAGCAATCAGCCCCAGCATTTT. It is translated as CASSQGAGTVSNQPQHF.

The table lists this clonotype with a few counts. For the CDR3, the DNA is TGTGCCAGCAGCCAAGAAGCCGGGACACCATACAATGAGCAGTTCTTC. Translated: CASSQEAGTPYNEQFF. The V and J genes are TRBV4-2 and TRBJ2-1, with D possibly TRBD1 on 6 matching bases. CDR3 length: 16 residues. CDR1 LGHNA and CDR2 YNFKEQ come from the germline V gene. Trimming left V 0 bases short and J 4 bases short, with 13 bases between.

The chain combines TRBV5-6 with TRBJ2-3, with D uncertain. The V gene lost 2 bases and the J gene lost 4 bases, with 5 bases spanning the gap. Germline loops: CDR1 SGHDT, CDR2 YYEEEE. The CDR3 consists of 12 residues. CDR3 in DNA: TGTGCCAGCAGCTTTGAATCAGATACGCAGTATTTT. Its protein is CASSFESDTQYF.

In this sample, this clonotype turned up a few times. This sequence joins TRBV28 and TRBJ2-1, with TRBD2 matching over 13 bases. CDR1 and CDR2 from the germline V gene are MDHEN and SYDVKM. The CDR3 has 18 residues. V lost 4 bases to trimming and J lost 14 bases; unmatched junction nucleotides: 20. CDR3 residues: CASSSTLGTSGVSGMEFF. DNA for the CDR3: TGTGCCAGCAGTTCCACGCTGGGGACTAGCGGGGTCTCTGGGATGGAGTTCTTC.

V usage is TRBV29-1 and J usage is TRBJ2-1; D might be TRBD2 (6 bases). The CDR3 totals 13 residues. Germline values: CDR1 SQVTM, CDR2 ANQGSEA. Trimming removed 4 bases from V and 3 bases from J, with 10 bases in between. CDR3 loop: CSVGGGLYNEQFF. As DNA, the CDR3 is TGCAGCGTTGGTGGGGGACTCTACAATGAGCAGTTCTTC.

The chain is built from TRBV5-1 and TRBJ2-3; D gene unclear. V was clipped by 4 bases and J by 6 bases, with 15 bases between them. This CDR3 contains 14 residues. Germline assignment: CDR1 SGHRS and CDR2 YFSETQ. The CDR3 protein is CASSPLATRDTQYF. CDR3 bases: TGCGCCAGCAGCCCCCTGGCGACCAGGGATACGCAGTATTTT.

The chain carries TRBV20-1 and TRBJ2-3; TRBD1 agrees at 9 bases. The CDR3 runs 15 residues. Germline V gives CDR1 DFQATT, CDR2 SNEGSKA (reference sequence). The J segment lost 6 bases and the V segment lost 5 bases, leaving 12 bases of the junction unmatched. CDR3 protein: CSAYRPGQGSDTQYF. Written as DNA, the CDR3 is TGCAGTGCTTACCGACCGGGACAGGGTAGTGATACGCAGTATTTT.

This clonotype was counted a few times. This chain uses TRBV6-5 with TRBJ1-5; D is unresolved. This CDR3 region has 14 residues. With 1 base removed from V and 3 bases from J, the gap between germline ends came to 7 bases. The germline V gene has CDR1 MNHEY and CDR2 SVGAGI. The CDR3 DNA is TGTGCCAGCAGTTACTACGGGATCAATCAGCCCCAGCATTTT. Protein product: CASSYYGINQPQHF.

This clonotype was detected only a few times. The V and J genes are TRBV28 and TRBJ2-7; 11 positions match TRBD1. Losses at the gene ends were 6 bases for V and 0 bases for J; bases not matched to a gene: 19. CDR1 and CDR2 from the germline V gene are MDHEN and SYDVKM. The CDR3 totals 20 residues. In DNA form, the CDR3 reads TGTGCCAGCAGCTCAACCTTCCCGAGCCGGGACAGGGGGATCTCCTACGAGCAGTACTTC. Its protein is CASSSTFPSRDRGISYEQYF.

This chain connects TRBV5-1 to TRBJ2-5, with 8 bases fitting TRBD2. The CDR3 loop spans 17 amino acids. V was clipped by 0 bases and J by 5 bases; unmatched bases: 12. The V gene's germline CDR1 is SGHRS and CDR2 YFSETQ. DNA of the CDR3: TGCGCCAGCAGCTTGGGGGGGTCGGGACTAGGATCGGAGACCCAGTACTTC. Its protein product is CASSLGGSGLGSETQYF.

J is TRBJ1-1 and V is TRBV9; 7 bases map to TRBD1. Germline trimming cut 0 bases from V and 4 bases from J; bases unmatched to any gene: 6. The CDR3 is made up of 15 amino acids. Germline loops: CDR1 SGDLS, CDR2 YYNGEE. The CDR3 is CASSVGDREGTEAFF. DNA for the CDR3: TGTGCCAGCAGCGTAGGCGACAGGGAGGGCACTGAAGCTTTCTTT.

This clonotype was recorded once. V and J are TRBV3-1 and TRBJ1-4; TRBD1 might be the D (5 bases). The germline V gene has CDR1 LGHDT and CDR2 YNNKEL (reference sequence). V was trimmed by 0 bases and J by 5 bases, leaving 19 bases between them. The CDR3 consists of 18 residues. CDR3 protein: CASSQDSAGRMTNEKLFF. CDR3 nucleotide sequence: TGTGCCAGCAGCCAAGATTCGGCGGGACGGATGACCAATGAAAAACTGTTTTTT. The full variable domain, rest sourced from reference TRBV3-1 and TRBJ1-4, is DTAVSQTPKYLVTQMGNDKSIKCEQNLGHDTMYWYKQDSKKFLKIMFSYNNKELIINETVPNRFSPKSPDKAHLNLHINSLELGDSAVYFCASSQDSAGRMTNEKLFFGSGTQLSVL.

The J gene is TRBJ2-3, the V gene TRBV9; D is ambiguous. With 0 bases removed from V and 0 bases from J, the gap between germline ends came to 8 bases. This CDR3 is built from 15 residues. Germline CDR1 SGDLS, CDR2 YYNGEE. CDR3 bases: TGTGCCAGCAGCGTAGGCCCTACCAGCACAGATACGCAGTATTTT. Its translation: CASSVGPTSTDTQYF.

This clonotype has only a few counts. The genes are TRBV12-3 or TRBV12-4 and TRBJ2-7; D gene ambiguous. The ends were cut back, 3 bases at V and 5 bases at J, with 8 bases in the middle. The length of the CDR3 is 12 residues. As DNA, the CDR3 is TGTGCCAGCAGTTTGCATGGCGACGAGCAGTACTTC. It is translated as CASSLHGDEQYF.

This clonotype was picked up a small number of times. The chain uses TRBV5-1 and TRBJ2-1, with D tentatively TRBD2 (6 bases). The V end lost 8 bases, the J end lost 9 bases, and 21 bases lay between the germline ends. The CDR3 is made up of 14 amino acids. Looked up from germline, CDR1 is SGHRS and CDR2 is YFSETQ. In DNA form, the CDR3 reads TGCGCCAGTTACTTAGCGGACCTTAAGGGTGAGCAGTTCTTC. It specifies CASYLADLKGEQFF.